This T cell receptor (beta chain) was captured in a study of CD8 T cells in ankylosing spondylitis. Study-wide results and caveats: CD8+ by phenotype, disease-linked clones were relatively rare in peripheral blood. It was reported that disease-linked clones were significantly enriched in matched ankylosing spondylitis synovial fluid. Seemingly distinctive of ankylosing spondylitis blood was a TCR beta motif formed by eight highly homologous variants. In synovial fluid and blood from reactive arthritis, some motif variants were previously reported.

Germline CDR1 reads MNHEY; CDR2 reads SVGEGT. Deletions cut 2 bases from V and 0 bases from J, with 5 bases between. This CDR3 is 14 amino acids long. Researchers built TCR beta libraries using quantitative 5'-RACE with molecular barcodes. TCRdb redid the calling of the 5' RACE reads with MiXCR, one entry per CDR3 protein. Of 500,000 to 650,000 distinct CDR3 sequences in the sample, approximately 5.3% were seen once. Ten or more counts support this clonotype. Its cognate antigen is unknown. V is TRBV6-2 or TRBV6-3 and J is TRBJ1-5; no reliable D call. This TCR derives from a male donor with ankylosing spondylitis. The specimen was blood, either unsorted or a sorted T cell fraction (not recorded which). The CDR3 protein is CASSYTGSNQPQHF. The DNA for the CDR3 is TGTGCCAGCAGTTACACGGGTAGCAATCAGCCCCAGCATTTT.